This is a list of T cell receptor beta chains from one sample in a study of T cells and Merkel cell carcinoma outcomes. This table comes from immunoSEQ multiplex PCR, and its TCRdb copy is limited to in-frame clones, with some not included. In the table there are about 1,000 clones, around nine tenths of which are singletons. The sequenced sample consisted of tumor tissue from Merkel cell carcinoma. These TCRs come from a human donor with Merkel cell carcinoma. Each CDR3 is given with its conserved first and last residue. A D gene is named only where the DNA matches it firmly. The size entry is marked missing in some rows and otherwise reads once, few, many or a size class.

size	D	V	length	J	CDR3	DNA
-	-	TRBV19	12	TRBJ2-1	CASSAKGHEQFF	TGTGCCAGTAGTGCTAAGGGGCATGAGCAGTTCTTC
-	-	TRBV18	14	TRBJ1-1	CASSPGAGNTEAFF	TGTGCCAGCTCACCAGGAGCAGGGAACACTGAAGCTTTCTTT
-	-	TRBV20-1	11	TRBJ1-5	CSVSGNQPQHF	TGCAGTGTATCAGGCAATCAGCCCCAGCATTTT
-	-	TRBV9	13	TRBJ1-2	CASSVGGDYGYTF	TGTGCCAGCAGCGTGGGGGGAGACTATGGCTACACCTTC
-	-	TRBV2	14	TRBJ1-5	CASRENQGNQPQHF	TGTGCCAGCCGGGAAAACCAGGGGAATCAGCCCCAGCATTTT
-	-	TRBV7-8	13	TRBJ2-5	CASSLAGTETQYF	TGTGCCAGCAGCTTAGCGGGGACAGAGACCCAGTACTTC
-	TRBD2	TRBV7-6	15	TRBJ2-5	CASRPSAGASETQYF	TGTGCCAGCAGACCGTCGGCGGGAGCATCGGAGACCCAGTACTTC
-	-	TRBV9	15	TRBJ2-3	CASSVVPDWEDTQYF	TGTGCCAGCAGCGTAGTCCCCGACTGGGAAGATACGCAGTATTTT
large	TRBD1	TRBV6-1	14	TRBJ1-5	CASSEYGTGQPQHF	TGTGCCAGCAGTGAATACGGGACAGGCCAGCCCCAGCATTTT
-	-	TRBV4-1	14	TRBJ2-6	CASSQDAGANVLTF	TGCGCCAGCAGCCAAGATGCTGGGGCCAACGTCCTGACTTTC
-	-	TRBV19	18	TRBJ2-1	CASSIRIGWSSGYNEQFF	TGTGCCAGTAGTATAAGGATAGGGTGGAGTAGCGGTTACAATGAGCAGTTCTTC
-	-	TRBV7-9	12	TRBJ1-1	CASEGLNTEAFF	TGTGCCAGCGAGGGTTTGAACACTGAAGCTTTCTTT
-	-	TRBV5-1	14	TRBJ2-7	CASSLAAGSYEQYF	TGCGCCAGCAGCCTGGCGGCAGGGAGCTACGAGCAGTACTTC
-	-	TRBV5-1	11	TRBJ2-5	CASSLQETQYF	TGCGCCAGCAGCCTCCAAGAGACCCAGTACTTC
-	TRBD2	TRBV30	15	TRBJ2-1	CAWSVPGLVGNEQFF	TGTGCCTGGAGTGTACCCGGACTAGTGGGAAATGAGCAGTTCTTC
-	-	TRBV11-3	13	TRBJ1-2	CASSFHNNYGYTF	TGTGCCAGCAGCTTCCACAACAACTATGGCTACACCTTC
few	-	TRBV29-1	11	TRBJ1-1	CSVGGGTEAFF	TGCAGCGTGGGCGGAGGCACTGAAGCTTTCTTT
-	TRBD2	TRBV7-9	15	TRBJ2-7	CASSPTWLAGHEQYF	TGTGCCAGCAGCCCAACGTGGCTAGCGGGCCACGAGCAGTACTTC
once	-	TRBV12-2	18	TRBJ2-4	CTSRPEAGPPIAKNIQYF	TGTACAAGTCGCCCCGAAGCAGGGCCACCGATAGCCAAAAACATTCAGTACTTC
-	-	TRBV5-6	13	TRBJ2-2	CASSYGVGGELFF	TGTGCCAGCAGCTACGGGGTGGGCGGGGAGCTGTTTTTT
few	-	TRBV7-6	16	TRBJ2-5	CASSFYAAGFRETQYF	TGTGCCAGCAGCTTCTATGCAGCAGGGTTCAGGGAGACCCAGTACTTC
-	TRBD2	TRBV4-1	15	TRBJ2-5	CASSLRGSGRETQYF	TGCGCCAGCAGCCTACGAGGTAGCGGGAGGGAGACCCAGTACTTC
-	-	TRBV27	16	TRBJ1-1	CASSSLPVGGGTEAFF	TGTGCCAGCAGTTCGCTCCCCGTGGGGGGGGGCACTGAAGCTTTCTTT
once	-	TRBV20-1	11	TRBJ2-3	CSVLVADTQYF	TGCAGTGTGTTGGTCGCAGATACGCAGTATTTT
-	-	TRBV2	13	TRBJ2-7	CASSMTGIYEQYF	TGTGCCAGCAGCATGACAGGAATATACGAGCAGTACTTC
-	-	TRBV18	15	TRBJ2-6	CASSPPSSGANVLTF	TGTGCCAGCTCACCACCCAGCTCTGGGGCCAACGTCCTGACTTTC
-	TRBD1	TRBV29-1	13	TRBJ1-1	CSARQGMNTEAFF	TGCAGCGCCCGACAGGGGATGAACACTGAAGCTTTCTTT
-	-	TRBV9	13	TRBJ1-1	CASSVAPLGEAFF	TGTGCCAGCAGCGTAGCCCCTTTAGGTGAAGCTTTCTTT
-	-	TRBV6-5	14	TRBJ1-1	CASSRDLQSAEAFF	TGTGCCAGCAGTCGAGACCTTCAAAGCGCTGAAGCTTTCTTT
-	-	TRBV19	14	TRBJ1-4	CASALGETNEKLFF	TGTGCCAGTGCCTTGGGGGAGACTAATGAAAAACTGTTTTTT
-	TRBD1	TRBV4-1	15	TRBJ2-2	CASSPRTGATGELFF	TGCGCCAGCAGCCCCCGGACAGGGGCCACCGGGGAGCTGTTTTTT
-	TRBD1	TRBV27	14	TRBJ2-1	CASSFDDRDNEQFF	TGTGCCAGCAGTTTCGACGACAGGGACAATGAGCAGTTCTTC
-	TRBD2	TRBV13	18	TRBJ2-5	CASSLEGLAGGLRETQYF	TGTGCCAGCAGCTTAGAGGGACTAGCGGGAGGGCTCAGAGAGACCCAGTACTTC
-	-	TRBV11-1	15	TRBJ2-5	CASSLEGTFQETQYF	TGTGCCAGCAGCTTAGAAGGGACGTTTCAAGAGACCCAGTACTTC
-	TRBD1	TRBV7-9	15	TRBJ2-3	CASNIRQGRTDTQYF	TGTGCCAGCAATATACGACAGGGAAGGACAGATACGCAGTATTTT
-	TRBD1	TRBV5-1	15	TRBJ2-2	CASSQGQTNTGELFF	TGCGCCAGCAGCCAGGGACAGACGAACACCGGGGAGCTGTTTTTT
-	TRBD2	TRBV5-1	16	TRBJ2-1	CASSLGGGRNNNEQFF	TGCGCCAGCAGCTTGGGCGGCGGGAGAAATAACAATGAGCAGTTCTTC
-	-	TRBV7-2	14	TRBJ1-1	CASSLGVPGTEAFF	TGTGCTAGCAGTTTAGGGGTTCCCGGGACTGAAGCTTTCTTT
-	TRBD1	TRBV27	15	TRBJ1-3	CASSSTGGGGNTIYF	TGTGCCAGCAGTTCCACAGGGGGAGGTGGAAACACCATATATTTT
-	TRBD1	TRBV6-1	15	TRBJ1-5	CASSARGHSNQPQHF	TGTGCCAGCAGTGCCAGGGGGCATAGCAATCAGCCCCAGCATTTT
-	TRBD1	TRBV11-2	14	TRBJ1-1	CASSFPDRVTEAFF	TGTGCCAGCAGCTTTCCGGACAGGGTCACTGAAGCTTTCTTT
-	-	TRBV5-1	14	TRBJ1-1	CASRETGFNTEAFF	TGCGCCAGCAGGGAGACAGGATTTAACACTGAAGCTTTCTTT
-	-	TRBV25-1	14	TRBJ2-2	CASSGTADTGELFF	TGTGCCAGCAGTGGGACAGCGGACACCGGGGAGCTGTTTTTT
-	-	TRBV19	15	TRBJ1-2	CASSLPTSTNYGYTF	TGTGCCAGTAGTCTCCCGACATCGACTAACTATGGCTACACCTTC
-	TRBD1	TRBV28	16	TRBJ2-2	CASSPRGTGRTGELFF	TGTGCCAGCAGCCCCCGGGGGACAGGGCGGACCGGGGAGCTGTTTTTT